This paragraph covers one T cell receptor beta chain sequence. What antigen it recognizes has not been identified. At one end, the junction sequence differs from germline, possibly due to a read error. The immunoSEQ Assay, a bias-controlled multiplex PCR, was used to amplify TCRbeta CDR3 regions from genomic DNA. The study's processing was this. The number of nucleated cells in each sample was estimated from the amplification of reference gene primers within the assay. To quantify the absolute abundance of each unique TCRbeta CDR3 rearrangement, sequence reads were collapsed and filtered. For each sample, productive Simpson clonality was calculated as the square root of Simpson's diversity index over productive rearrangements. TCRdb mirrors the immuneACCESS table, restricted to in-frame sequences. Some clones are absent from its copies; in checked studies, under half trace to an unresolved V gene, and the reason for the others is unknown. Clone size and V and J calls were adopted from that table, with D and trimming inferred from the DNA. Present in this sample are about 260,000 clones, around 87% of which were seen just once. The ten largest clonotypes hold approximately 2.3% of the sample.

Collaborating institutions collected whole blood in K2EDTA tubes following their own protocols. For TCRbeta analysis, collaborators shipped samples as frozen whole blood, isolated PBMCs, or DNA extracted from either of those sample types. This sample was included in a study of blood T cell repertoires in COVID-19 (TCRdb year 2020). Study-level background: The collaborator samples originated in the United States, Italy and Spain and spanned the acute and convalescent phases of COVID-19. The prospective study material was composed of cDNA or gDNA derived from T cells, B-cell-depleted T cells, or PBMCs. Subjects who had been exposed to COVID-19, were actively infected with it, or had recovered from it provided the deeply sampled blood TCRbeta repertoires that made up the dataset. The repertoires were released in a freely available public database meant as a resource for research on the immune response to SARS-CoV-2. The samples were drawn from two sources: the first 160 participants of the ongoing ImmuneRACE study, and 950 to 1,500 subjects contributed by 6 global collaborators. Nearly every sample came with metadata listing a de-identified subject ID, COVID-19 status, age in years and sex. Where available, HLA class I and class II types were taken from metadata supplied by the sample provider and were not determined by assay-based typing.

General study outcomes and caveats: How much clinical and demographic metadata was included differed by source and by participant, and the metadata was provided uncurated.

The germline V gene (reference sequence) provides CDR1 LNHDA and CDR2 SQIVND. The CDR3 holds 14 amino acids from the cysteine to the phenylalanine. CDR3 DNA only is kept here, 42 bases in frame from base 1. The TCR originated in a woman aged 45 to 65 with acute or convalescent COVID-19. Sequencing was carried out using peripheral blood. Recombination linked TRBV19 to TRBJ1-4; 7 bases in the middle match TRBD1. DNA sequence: TGTGCCAGTAGTGTATCCCCTACAGGGGACCATCTCCTTTTT. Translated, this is CASSVSPTGDHLLF.